The clone carrying this TCR beta chain was seen repeatedly, ten times or more. Antigen: not known. Each TCR cDNA molecule bore a unique molecular identifier. TCRdb recomputed calls from the 5' RACE reads with MiXCR, one row per CDR3 protein. The sample has approximately 21,000 distinct CDR3 sequences, roughly 6.5% seen once; the top ten hold about 9.3%. This sample is part of a study of spatial heterogeneity in lung cancer. General observations from the study: The study found that expanded intratumoral alpha and beta TCR counts tracked tumor mutation counts.

The CDR3 consists of 12 residues. Germline CDR1 is SQVTM and CDR2 is ANQGSEA. J lost 5 bases, V lost 4 bases, and 4 bases had no gene match. The time point here: sample taken at primary tumor resection. Without sorting, whole RNA was sequenced from tumor, nontumor lung or frozen PBMC. Here the sequenced sample was lung tumor tissue, taken at surgery. The chain uses TRBV29-1 and TRBJ2-7, with 8 bases lining up with TRBD1. The TCR comes from a male donor with early-stage non-small cell lung cancer. CDR3 sequence: CSVGAGGDEQYF. Written as DNA, the CDR3 is TGCAGCGTTGGGGCAGGGGGCGACGAGCAGTACTTC.